This T cell receptor (beta chain) was found in a study of identical twins. The CDR3 consists of 14 residues. The V gene's germline CDR1 is SNHLY and CDR2 FYNNEI. The V and J ends lost 2 bases and 8 bases, in that order; junction bases with no gene match: 7. MiXCR, run by TCRdb on the 5' RACE reads, gives a single entry per CDR3 protein. Found here are roughly 1,500,000 distinct CDR3 sequences, roughly a third of them singletons; the top ten hold about 0.27%. The chain is built from TRBV2 and TRBJ2-3; the match to TRBD2 covers 7 bases. The sequence derives from a newborn girl in good health. The sample taken for sequencing was cord blood. The CDR3 region has the DNA TGTGCCAGCAGTGAAAGCGGGCCGGGGGGTACGCAGTATTTT. As protein: CASSESGPGGTQYF.